A single sample gave rise to the 11 T cell receptor beta chains below, sequenced in a study of blood T cell repertoires in COVID-19. Profiled with immunoSEQ multiplex PCR; TCRdb holds only in-frame clones, not every one. Among a few hundred thousand clones listed, 86% were seen once. The sample comprised peripheral blood. The receptors come from an elderly man with acute or convalescent COVID-19.

V usage is TRBV10-2 and J usage is TRBJ1-2, with 8 bases that match TRBD1. The trim removed 2 bases at V and 6 bases at J, leaving 5 bases unmatched. This CDR3 region has 14 residues. CDR1 WSHSY and CDR2 SAAADI come from the germline V gene. Here the CDR3 DNA reads TGCGCCAGCAGTGAGCCAGGGGGCGAGAATGGCTACACCTTC. The encoded protein is CASSEPGGENGYTF.

The rearrangement joins TRBV5-8 to TRBJ1-6, with a possible D match to TRBD1 (6 bases). Trimming pared 4 bases from V and 8 bases from J, leaving 16 bases between. The CDR3 has 15 amino acids. CDR1 and CDR2 from the germline V gene are SGHTS and YDEGEE. The CDR3 region has the DNA TGTGCCAGCAGCCCCGAGGGGGGAGGGCATTCACCCCTCCACTTT. It codes for CASSPEGGGHSPLHF.

This chain joins TRBV21-1 and TRBJ2-7; the table gives TRBD2 as D, unverified against the DNA. TRBV21-1 constitutes a pseudogene. The CDR3 contains 13 residues. CDR3 sequence: CASKIQTSYEQYF. CDR3 bases: TGTGCCAGCAAAATTCAGACTTCCTACGAGCAGTACTTC.

The chain has TRBV28 and TRBJ1-2, with 10 bases identical to TRBD1. This CDR3 comprises 14 residues. CDR1 and CDR2 (germline): MDHEN, SYDVKM. V was clipped by 7 bases and J by 8 bases; unmatched bases: 10. The CDR3 is CASTPSGQGRGYTF. The DNA for the CDR3 is TGTGCCAGCACCCCTTCGGGACAGGGGAGAGGCTACACCTTC.

The V call is TRBV21-1, the J call TRBJ2-7; the DNA was not used to check the table's D call, TRBD1. TRBV21-1 is a listed pseudogene. The CDR3 extends over 20 amino acids. CDR3 in DNA: TGTGCCAGCAGCAGAAAAGAAAGAGAGAGCTCGGACAGGTCCACCTACGAGCAGTACTTC. It codes for CASSRKERESSDRSTYEQYF.

This clone has more than one count but fewer than ten. The chain joins TRBV7-9 to TRBJ1-2; D is unclear. V was shortened by 5 bases and J by 0 bases, with 10 bases between the two germline ends. CDR3 length: 14 residues. Germline-derived CDR1 and CDR2 are SEHNR and FQNEAQ (reference sequence). The CDR3 sequence: CASSPTETNYGYTF. As DNA, the CDR3 is TGTGCCAGCAGCCCCACAGAGACTAACTATGGCTACACCTTC.

The chain couples TRBV24-1 to TRBJ2-7, with 12 positions matching TRBD1. There are 15 residues in the CDR3. The ends lost 3 bases at V and 5 bases at J; junction bases unmatched: 4. CDR1 and CDR2 from the germline V gene are KGHDR and SFDVKD. The CDR3 sequence: CATSDPGQGADEQYF. The CDR3 DNA is TGTGCCACCAGTGATCCGGGACAGGGGGCGGACGAGCAGTACTTC.

This clone was picked up a small number of times. The V and J genes are TRBV7-9 and TRBJ2-5; no firm D call. This CDR3 is 11 amino acids long. V was shortened by 5 bases and J by 4 bases, with 5 bases between the two germline ends. CDR1 and CDR2 from the germline V gene are SEHNR and FQNEAQ (reference sequence). In DNA form, the CDR3 reads TGTGCCAGCAGCCCGGGAGAGACCCAGTACTTC. Protein: CASSPGETQYF.

The V and J genes are TRBV6-5 and TRBJ1-5; perhaps TRBD1 as D (6 bases). Trimming removed 0 bases at V and 5 bases at J, with 8 bases between. The CDR3 has 14 residues. Germline V gives CDR1 MNHEY, CDR2 SVGAGI. In DNA form, the CDR3 reads TGTGCCAGCAGTTACTCGGGGGGGCATCAGCCCCAGCATTTT. This translates into CASSYSGGHQPQHF.

The rearrangement uses TRBV19 and TRBJ1-5, with 9 bases that match TRBD1. This CDR3 region has 14 residues. V lost 4 bases, J lost 7 bases, and 5 bases stayed unmatched. Per germline, CDR1 LNHDA and CDR2 SQIVND (reference sequence). As DNA, the CDR3 is TGTGCCAGTAGTAGGGGACAGGGCTCGCAGCCCCAGCATTTT. Its protein is CASSRGQGSQPQHF.

The genes are TRBV29-1 and TRBJ2-7; 8 bases line up with TRBD2. The V gene end was trimmed by 8 bases and the J gene end by 2 bases; junction bases not matched to a gene: 2. The CDR3 has 11 amino acids. Germline V gene sequence: CDR1 SQVTM, CDR2 ANQGSEA. The CDR3 region has the DNA TGCAGCTTTAGCGGGGCCTACGAGCAGTACTTC. Its protein is CSFSGAYEQYF.